These 28 T cell receptor beta chains share one sample of origin, sequenced in a study of T cell responses to AZD1222 COVID-19 vaccine. Data came from immunoSEQ multiplex PCR; TCRdb stores just in-frame clones and leaves some out. In the table there are approximately 96,000 clones, about 90% of which are singletons. This specimen consisted of peripheral blood, obtained 28 days after the second AZD1222 dose. The receptors come from an adult who received the AZD1222 COVID-19 vaccine.

This sequence joins TRBV28 and TRBJ1-5; TRBD1 aligns across 7 bases. CDR1 and CDR2 from the germline V gene are MDHEN and SYDVKM. J lost 4 bases, V lost 6 bases, and 9 bases had no gene match. This CDR3 spans 15 amino acids. CDR3 nucleotides: TGTGCCAGCAGCTCAGGGGGGAGGGGGAATCAGCCCCAGCATTTT. Protein product: CASSSGGRGNQPQHF.

This chain uses TRBV14 with TRBJ2-7; possibly TRBD2 for D (5 bases). Trimming shortened V by 4 bases and J by 0 bases, and 13 bases separated the two germline ends. This CDR3 has 15 amino acids. Germline CDR1 reads SGHDN; CDR2 reads FVKESK. The DNA of the CDR3 is TGTGCCAGCAGCCCTCATGGGAGCGTCTCCTACGAGCAGTACTTC. It translates to CASSPHGSVSYEQYF.

The gene calls are TRBV18 and TRBJ1-2; unclear D gene. V was cut by 2 bases and J by 4 bases, with 11 bases left in between. From germline, CDR1 is KGHSH and CDR2 LQKENI. This CDR3 comprises 14 residues. The CDR3, as DNA: TGTGCCAGCTCACCAGGGCCAGGAACCTATGGCTACACCTTC. Its translation is CASSPGPGTYGYTF.

This clone was counted a single time. One end of the junction is discordant with germline, which a read error may explain. The J gene is TRBJ2-7, the V gene TRBV7-7; the match to TRBD1 covers 8 bases. This CDR3 spans 14 amino acids. Germline lookup yields CDR1 SSHAT and CDR2 FNYEAQ (reference sequence). This CDR3 reads CASSQPGGWSEQYF. The CDR3 region has the DNA TGTGCTAGCAGCCAGCCAGGGGGCTGGAGCGAGCAGTACTTC.

Comments on this clone: The junction departs from germline at one end; a sequencing error may be responsible. The J gene is TRBJ2-7, the V gene TRBV12-3 or TRBV12-4; 7 nucleotides agree with TRBD2. The CDR3 consists of 12 residues. This chain's CDR3 is CASSLAGTRGNF. The CDR3, as DNA: TGTGCCAGCAGTTTAGCCGGGACGCGGGGGAACTTC.

The V gene is TRBV6-5, the J gene TRBJ2-1, with D possibly matching TRBD1 (6 bases). V was pared by 5 bases and J by 6 bases, with 14 bases between. This CDR3 region has 14 residues. The V gene's germline CDR1 is MNHEY and CDR2 SVGAGI. CDR3 region: CASSLAGVGNEQFF. In DNA form, the CDR3 reads TGTGCCAGCAGTCTGGCAGGGGTTGGCAATGAGCAGTTCTTC.

A single count supports this clone. In DNA form, the CDR3 reads TGTGCCTGGAGTGTACTTAACAGGGGGCGGTTTGCCTATGGCTACACCTTC. Protein: CAWSVLNRGRFAYGYTF. V and J are TRBV30 and TRBJ1-2; 9 bases match TRBD1. Germline V gene lookup returns CDR1 GTSNPN and CDR2 SVGIG (reference sequence). Germline trimming cut 0 bases from V and 4 bases from J; bases unmatched to any gene: 12. This CDR3 has 17 residues. The whole variable domain, remainder taken from reference TRBV30 and TRBJ1-2, is SQTIHQWPATLVQPVGSPLSLECTVEGTSNPNLYWYRQAAGRGLQLLFYSVGIGQISSEVPQNLSASRPQDRQFILSSKKLLLSDSGFYLCAWSVLNRGRFAYGYTFGSGTRLTVV.

The chain combines TRBV3-1 (or the pseudogene TRBV3-2) with TRBJ2-1; D not resolved. The CDR3 totals 15 residues. Looked up from germline, CDR1 is LGHDT and CDR2 is YNNKEL (reference sequence). V gave up 0 bases and J gave up 1 base, with 7 bases separating them. Written as DNA, the CDR3 is TGTGCCAGCAGCCAAGACTTGGAGTCCTACAATGAGCAGTTCTTC. It specifies CASSQDLESYNEQFF.

V and J are TRBV3-1 (or the pseudogene TRBV3-2) and TRBJ2-7; no definite D call. Germline V gene data show CDR1 as LGHDT and CDR2 as YNNKEL (reference sequence). The CDR3 loop spans 16 amino acids. Trimming took off 2 bases at V and 1 base at J, with 15 bases between the two ends. The CDR3 sequence: CASSQTPTLLSYEQYF. In nucleotides, the CDR3 is TGTGCCAGCAGCCAAACGCCCACACTCTTATCCTACGAGCAGTACTTC.

The CDR3 is CASSLVGTGGEKLFF. DNA of the CDR3: TGCGCCAGCAGCTTGGTTGGGACAGGTGGCGAAAAACTGTTTTTT. This rearrangement joins TRBV5-1 to TRBJ1-4; 8 bases line up with TRBD1. The CDR3 is 15 amino acids. Germline V gene lookup returns CDR1 SGHRS and CDR2 YFSETQ. V lost 0 bases and J lost 8; bases outside the gene matches: 6.

The V and J genes are TRBV11-2 and TRBJ2-2; D is possibly TRBD1 (6 bases). Trimming removed 8 bases at V and 1 base at J, with 14 bases between. The germline CDR1 and CDR2 sequences are SGHAT and FQNNGV. The CDR3 runs to 15 residues. The CDR3: CASDPLGGNTGELFF. CDR3 DNA sequence: TGTGCCAGCGACCCCCTAGGGGGGAACACCGGGGAGCTGTTTTTT.

V and J are TRBV2 and TRBJ1-2; 7 nucleotides agree with TRBD1. Germline V gene data show CDR1 as SNHLY and CDR2 as FYNNEI. The junction had 4 bases not matched to a gene; V was cut back by 4 bases and J by 5 bases. The CDR3 extends over 13 amino acids. CDR3 protein: CASSGEGAYGYTF. The CDR3 bases are TGTGCCAGCAGTGGGGAGGGGGCTTATGGCTACACCTTC.

This clone showed up just once. The chain employs TRBV5-1 and TRBJ2-7, with D possibly being TRBD2 (6 bases). The CDR3 covers 14 residues. Germline CDR1 is SGHRS and CDR2 is YFSETQ. The CDR3 DNA reads as TGCCCCACAAAACACGGCGGGGATGCCTACGAGCAGTACTTC. It yields the protein CPTKHGGDAYEQYF. Full variable domain (outside the CDR3, taken from reference TRBV5-1 and TRBJ2-7): KAGVTQTPRYLIKTRGQQVTLSCSPISGHRSVSWYQQTPGQGLQFLFEYFSETQRNKGNFPGRFSGRQFSNSRSEMNVSTLELGDSALYLCPTKHGGDAYEQYFGPGTRLTVT.

This chain connects TRBV7-3 to TRBJ1-5, with no clear D. Germline CDR1 is SGHTA and CDR2 is FQGTGA. The CDR3 loop spans 16 amino acids. Trimming cost V 7 bases and J 0 bases, with 16 bases left between them. The CDR3 coding sequence is TGTGCCAGCAACCATTGTATCGTATCTAGCAATCAGCCCCAGCATTTT. This encodes CASNHCIVSSNQPQHF.

This clone is labeled as medium-sized. Written as DNA, the CDR3 is TGCGCCAGCAGAAGGGGCAGTAGCACAGATACGCAGTATTTT. Protein sequence: CASRRGSSTDTQYF. The chain uses TRBV10-1 and TRBJ2-3, with TRBD1 as a possible D gene (5 bases). The CDR3 is 14 amino acids. V was clipped by 6 bases and J by 0 bases, with 10 bases between them. Germline CDR1 is WNHNN and CDR2 is SYGVQD (reference sequence).

This chain connects TRBV5-1 to TRBJ1-4; perhaps TRBD1 as D (6 bases). Germline CDR1 is SGHRS and CDR2 is YFSETQ. CDR3 length: 13 residues. Trimming stripped 2 bases from V and 6 bases from J, with 8 bases between. The CDR3 is CASSLGGDEKLFF. In DNA form, the CDR3 reads TGCGCCAGCAGCTTAGGGGGGGATGAAAAACTGTTTTTT.

The chain uses TRBV21-1 and TRBJ1-5; the tabulated D call, TRBD1, remains unverified against the DNA. TRBV21-1 is flagged as a pseudogene. This CDR3 is 13 amino acids long. The CDR3 DNA is TGTGCCAGCAGCCCCTACAGGGTTCAGCCCCAGCATTTT. Translated: CASSPYRVQPQHF.

In its sample, this clone was seen once. The same CDR3 can be traced to other DNA sequences in this sample. V and J are TRBV2 and TRBJ1-2; D possibly corresponds to TRBD1 (5 bases). Trimming removed 6 bases at V and 2 bases at J, with 10 bases between. The CDR3 totals 13 residues. Germline V gives CDR1 SNHLY, CDR2 FYNNEI. This chain's CDR3 is CASSPTENYGYTF. CDR3 bases: TGTGCCAGCAGCCCGACAGAGAACTATGGCTACACCTTC. Drawing the rest from reference TRBV2 and TRBJ1-2, the complete variable domain is EPEVTQTPSHQVTQMGQEVILRCVPISNHLYFYWYRQILGQKVEFLVSFYNNEISEKSEIFDDQFSVERPDGSNFTLKIRSTKLEDSAMYFCASSPTENYGYTFGSGTRLTVV.

The CDR3 loop reads CAWSVNRVSGNTIYF. In nucleotides, the CDR3 is TGTGCCTGGAGTGTAAACAGGGTCTCTGGAAACACCATATATTTT. The gene calls are TRBV30 and TRBJ1-3, with D tentatively TRBD1 (6 bases). This CDR3 spans 15 amino acids. Per germline, CDR1 GTSNPN and CDR2 SVGIG (reference sequence). Trimming cost V 0 bases and J 0 bases, with 9 bases left between them.

The chain carries TRBV7-2 and TRBJ1-5; unclear D gene. Germline V gene sequence: CDR1 SGHTA, CDR2 FQGNSA. This CDR3 region has 14 residues. Trimming pared 6 bases from V and 9 bases from J, leaving 18 bases between. CDR3 in DNA: TGTGCCAGCAGTCCTGGACGGAGCCTGGGGCCCCAGCATTTT. This gives the protein CASSPGRSLGPQHF. Complete variable domain (other parts from reference TRBV7-2 and TRBJ1-5): GAGVSQSPSNKVTEKGKDVELRCDPISGHTALYWYRQSLGQGLEFLIYFQGNSAPDKSGLPSDRFSAERTGGSVSTLTIQRTQQEDSAVYLCASSPGRSLGPQHFGDGTRLSIL.

The chain recombines TRBV19 with TRBJ2-1, with 10 bases lining up with TRBD2. V gave up 2 bases and J gave up 5 bases; unmatched junction bases: 3. The CDR3 has 15 residues. The germline gives CDR1 LNHDA, CDR2 SQIVND (reference sequence). The CDR3 reads CASSILLAGNNEQFF. CDR3 nucleotides: TGTGCCAGTAGTATATTACTAGCGGGGAACAATGAGCAGTTCTTC.

The chain couples TRBV7-2 to TRBJ1-4; D call uncertain. Trimming removed 5 bases at V and 10 bases at J, with 17 bases between. The germline V gene encodes CDR1 SGHTA and CDR2 FQGNSA. The CDR3 is 14 amino acids. The chain's CDR3 is CASSLRLSRGKLFF. In DNA, the CDR3 is TGTGCCAGCAGCCTCAGACTATCCCGGGGAAAACTGTTTTTT.

The chain uses TRBV5-1 and TRBJ2-1; a weak D match, TRBD1 (6 bases). The germline V and J ends were trimmed by 2 bases and 4 bases, with 16 bases remaining between them. Germline V gene lookup returns CDR1 SGHRS and CDR2 YFSETQ. The length of the CDR3 is 16 residues. The CDR3 bases are TGCGCCAGCAGCTTAGAGGGGCTGACAGGTTACAATGAGCAGTTCTTC. It codes for CASSLEGLTGYNEQFF.

J is TRBJ2-7 and V is TRBV5-1; TRBD2 agrees at 10 bases. Germline trimming cut 4 bases from V and 6 bases from J; bases unmatched to any gene: 10. Germline V lookup: CDR1 SGHRS, CDR2 YFSETQ. This CDR3 spans 15 amino acids. The CDR3 nucleotides read TGCGCCAGCAGCCCCCCAGCGGGAGGGCCAACCGAGCAGTACTTC. It yields the protein CASSPPAGGPTEQYF.

This chain connects TRBV10-3 to TRBJ2-1, with D tentatively TRBD2 (6 bases). Looked up from germline, CDR1 is ENHRY and CDR2 is SYGVKD. CDR3 size: 12 residues. Trimming pared 3 bases from V and 8 bases from J, leaving 8 bases between. The CDR3 DNA follows: TGTGCCATCAGTGAACCGGGAGATGAGCAGTTCTTC. This sequence encodes CAISEPGDEQFF.

This clone showed up just once. This rearrangement joins TRBV30 to TRBJ1-3; D gene ambiguous. The CDR3 contains 11 residues. The ends were cut back, 5 bases at V and 0 bases at J, with 2 bases in the middle. Germline V gives CDR1 GTSNPN, CDR2 SVGIG (reference sequence). The CDR3 region is CAWGSGNTIYF. The CDR3 coding sequence is TGTGCCTGGGGCTCTGGAAACACCATATATTTT.

This clone was counted between two and nine times. J is TRBJ1-1 and V is TRBV7-9; 7 bases are a match to TRBD1. CDR3 size: 16 residues. V was pared by 3 bases and J by 4 bases, with 11 bases of the junction left unmatched. CDR1 is SEHNR and CDR2 is FQNEAQ in the germline V gene (reference sequence). The CDR3 region is CASSFPLNRGVTEAFF. The CDR3 coding sequence is TGTGCCAGCAGCTTCCCCCTGAACAGGGGAGTCACTGAAGCTTTCTTT.

This chain connects TRBV24-1 to TRBJ2-7; perhaps D is TRBD1 or TRBD2 (5 bases each). Germline V CDR1 and CDR2: KGHDR, SFDVKD. The CDR3 spans 12 residues. The ends were cut back, 10 bases at V and 4 bases at J, with 13 bases in the middle. The CDR3 protein is CATAGTSYEQYF. Here the CDR3 DNA reads TGTGCCACTGCAGGGACGTCATACGAGCAGTACTTC.